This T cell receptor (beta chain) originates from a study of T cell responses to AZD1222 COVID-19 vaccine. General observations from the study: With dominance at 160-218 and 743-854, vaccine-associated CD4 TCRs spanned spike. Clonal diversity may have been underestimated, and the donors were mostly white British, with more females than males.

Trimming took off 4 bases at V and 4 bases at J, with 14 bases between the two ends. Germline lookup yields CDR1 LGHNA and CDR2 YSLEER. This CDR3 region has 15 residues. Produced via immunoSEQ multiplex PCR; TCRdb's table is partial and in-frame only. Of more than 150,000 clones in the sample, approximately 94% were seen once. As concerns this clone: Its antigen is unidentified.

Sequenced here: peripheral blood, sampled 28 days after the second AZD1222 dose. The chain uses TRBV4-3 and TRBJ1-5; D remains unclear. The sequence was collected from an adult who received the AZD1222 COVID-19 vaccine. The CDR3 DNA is TGCGCCAGCAGCCCCGAACTGTTAGGTAATCAGCCCCAGCATTTT. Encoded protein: CASSPELLGNQPQHF.